A selection of T cell receptor beta chains follows, all from one sample in a study of blood T cell repertoires in COVID-19. Sequencing was performed with immunoSEQ multiplex PCR; in TCRdb, only in-frame clones are kept and a portion is missing. The sample lists hundreds of thousands of clones; approximately 90% were seen once. The sample taken for sequencing was PBMCs or T cells enriched from blood (not recorded which). These TCRs come from a middle-aged woman who had recovered from COVID-19. The CDR3 runs from the conserved cysteine through the conserved F or W. The D gene is left open where the match is weak. Not every row has a clone size; where given, it reads once, few, many or a size class.

CDR3aa | CDR3nt | j_gene | abundance | len | v_gene | d_gene
CASRSTRDFSYEQYF | TGTGCCAGCAGGTCGACCCGGGACTTCTCCTACGAGCAGTACTTC | TRBJ2-7 | NA | 15 | TRBV2 | NA
CASSPDSNQETQYF | TGTGCCAGTAGTCCCGACAGCAACCAAGAGACCCAGTACTTC | TRBJ2-5 | NA | 14 | TRBV19 | NA
CASSYLGAAYEQYF | TGTGCCAGCAGTTATTTGGGGGCAGCCTACGAGCAGTACTTC | TRBJ2-7 | NA | 14 | TRBV28 | NA
CASKKVQLDQPQHF | TGTGCCAGTAAAAAGGTACAGTTGGATCAGCCCCAGCATTTT | TRBJ1-5 | NA | 14 | TRBV19 | NA
CASSPRDRGFYEQYF | TGTGCCAGCAGCCCCCGGGACAGGGGATTCTACGAGCAGTACTTC | TRBJ2-7 | NA | 15 | TRBV3-1/TRBV3-2 | TRBD1
CASSRTSGTTLGDF | TGTGCCAGCAGCCGAACTAGCGGGACGACCTTGGGGGACTTC | TRBJ2-7 | NA | 14 | TRBV28 | TRBD2
CASSVSGGSTDTQYF | TGTGCCAGCAGCGTTAGCGGGGGAAGCACAGATACGCAGTATTTT | TRBJ2-3 | NA | 15 | TRBV9 | TRBD2
CASSYFRSQLAGRYEQYF | TGTGCCAGCAGTTATTTTCGTTCCCAACTAGCGGGAAGATACGAGCAGTACTTC | TRBJ2-7 | NA | 18 | TRBV6-2/TRBV6-3 | TRBD2
CASSQAGDTEAFF | TGTGCCAGCAGCCAGGCGGGAGACACTGAAGCTTTCTTT | TRBJ1-1 | NA | 13 | TRBV13 | NA
CASSLRADTQYF | TGTGCCAGCAGCTTGAGGGCAGATACGCAGTATTTT | TRBJ2-3 | few | 12 | TRBV7-2 | NA
CASSSTGDTEAFF | TGTGCCAGCAGTTCCACCGGGGACACTGAAGCTTTCTTT | TRBJ1-1 | NA | 13 | TRBV12-3/TRBV12-4 | NA
CASSGQYQETQYF | TGTGCCAGCAGCGGACAGTACCAAGAGACCCAGTACTTC | TRBJ2-5 | few | 13 | TRBV5-4 | NA
CASSQLERASANEQYF | TGTGCCAGCAGCCAACTCGAAAGGGCTAGCGCCAACGAGCAGTACTTC | TRBJ2-7 | NA | 16 | TRBV3-1/TRBV3-2 | NA
CASSYEGSREAFF | TGTGCCAGCAGCTATGAGGGCTCCCGAGAAGCTTTCTTT | TRBJ1-1 | few | 13 | TRBV7-3 | NA
CASSIKEGARGYTF | TGTGCCAGTAGTATAAAAGAGGGGGCGCGCGGCTACACCTTC | TRBJ1-2 | NA | 14 | TRBV19 | TRBD1
CASTQGGGAAEKLFF | TGTGCCAGCACTCAAGGCGGCGGGGCGGCTGAAAAACTGTTTTTT | TRBJ1-4 | NA | 15 | TRBV5-4 | NA
CAISQATGTSGEPIETQYF | TGTGCCATCAGTCAGGCGACCGGGACTAGCGGGGAGCCTATAGAGACCCAGTACTTC | TRBJ2-5 | NA | 19 | TRBV10-3 | TRBD2
CASSGKGQGLQPQHF | TGTGCCAGCAGCGGGAAGGGACAGGGGTTACAGCCCCAGCATTTT | TRBJ1-5 | NA | 15 | TRBV7-6 | TRBD1
CASSPGQGTGELFF | TGCGCCAGCAGCCCGGGACAGGGGACCGGGGAGCTGTTTTTT | TRBJ2-2 | NA | 14 | TRBV5-1 | TRBD1
CASSPRLAGFTGGNEQFF | TGCGCCAGCAGCCCTCGACTAGCGGGTTTCACGGGGGGCAATGAGCAGTTCTTC | TRBJ2-1 | NA | 18 | TRBV4-3 | TRBD2
CSGRGVSYEQYF | TGCAGCGGACGGGGGGTCTCCTACGAGCAGTACTTC | TRBJ2-7 | NA | 12 | TRBV29-1 | TRBD2
CAISEVDRDYGYTF | TGTGCCATCAGTGAGGTCGACAGGGACTATGGCTACACCTTC | TRBJ1-2 | NA | 14 | TRBV10-3 | TRBD1
CASSFVRDRGSNGYTF | TGTGCCAGCAGCTTTGTCCGGGACAGGGGATCTAATGGCTACACCTTC | TRBJ1-2 | NA | 16 | TRBV7-8 | TRBD1
CASSYPAQVPPLHF | TGTGCCAGCAGCTATCCCGCCCAGGTCCCCCCCCTCCACTTT | TRBJ1-6 | NA | 14 | TRBV11-2 | NA
CASSPISGGYTGELFF | TGTGCCAGCAGTCCAATTAGCGGGGGGTACACCGGGGAGCTGTTTTTT | TRBJ2-2 | NA | 16 | TRBV9 | TRBD2
CASSFQSTDTQYF | TGTGCCAGCAGCTTCCAGAGCACAGATACGCAGTATTTT | TRBJ2-3 | NA | 13 | TRBV5-4 | NA
CASSLTIAYEQYF | TGTGCCAGCAGTTTAACAATCGCCTACGAGCAGTACTTC | TRBJ2-7 | NA | 13 | TRBV12-3/TRBV12-4 | NA
CAISNTGVNTEAFF | TGTGCCATCAGTAACACAGGGGTCAACACTGAAGCTTTCTTT | TRBJ1-1 | NA | 14 | TRBV10-3 | TRBD1
CASSTTVNEKLFF | TGTGCCAGCAGTACGACAGTTAATGAAAAACTGTTTTTT | TRBJ1-4 | NA | 13 | TRBV6-5 | NA
CASSPGGWGEQFF | TGTGCCAGCAGCCCCGGGGGTTGGGGTGAGCAGTTCTTC | TRBJ2-1 | NA | 13 | TRBV7-9 | NA
CASGNRGRLSYGYTF | TGTGCTAGTGGGAACAGGGGGCGCCTTAGTTATGGCTACACCTTC | TRBJ1-2 | NA | 15 | TRBV12-5 | TRBD1
CASSPSPGDTQYF | TGTGCCAGCAGCCCGAGCCCAGGAGATACGCAGTATTTT | TRBJ2-3 | NA | 13 | TRBV7-2 | NA
CAWSKRSLETQYF | TGTGCCTGGAGTAAGAGATCCCTAGAGACCCAGTACTTC | TRBJ2-5 | NA | 13 | TRBV30 | NA
CASSTGSGNTIYF | TGTGCCAGCAGTACGGGGTCTGGAAACACCATATATTTT | TRBJ1-3 | NA | 13 | TRBV11-3 | NA
CASNTLAGDKNEQFF | TGCGCCAGCAATACCCTAGCGGGAGATAAGAATGAGCAGTTCTTC | TRBJ2-1 | once | 15 | TRBV5-1 | TRBD2
CASSQRGGQGAEKLFF | TGTGCCAGCAGCCAAAGGGGGGGACAGGGAGCTGAAAAACTGTTTTTT | TRBJ1-4 | few | 16 | TRBV3-1/TRBV3-2 | TRBD1
CASVLKQGARGNQPQHF | TGTGCCAGCGTTTTAAAGCAGGGGGCGCGAGGGAATCAGCCCCAGCATTTT | TRBJ1-5 | NA | 17 | TRBV21-1 | NA
CASSLVSYFYEQYF | TGTGCCAGCAGCTTAGTCTCTTACTTTTACGAGCAGTACTTC | TRBJ2-7 | NA | 14 | TRBV11-2 | NA
CASIGPELTPTIGYEQYF | TGCGCCAGCATAGGTCCCGAATTGACACCTACGATCGGCTACGAGCAGTACTTC | TRBJ2-7 | NA | 18 | TRBV5-1 | NA
CASSLGLAALPETQYF | TGTGCCAGCAGCTTAGGACTAGCGGCTCTTCCAGAGACCCAGTACTTC | TRBJ2-5 | once | 16 | TRBV7-3 | TRBD2
CASSDSGGRTYEQYF | TGCGCCAGCAGTGACAGCGGAGGTAGAACCTACGAGCAGTACTTC | TRBJ2-7 | NA | 15 | TRBV10-2 | NA
CASSPPPGQGDSEQYF | TGCGCCAGCAGCCCCCCTCCGGGACAGGGGGACTCCGAGCAGTACTTC | TRBJ2-7 | NA | 16 | TRBV4-1 | TRBD1
CAIGVPQGKDNTEAFF | TGTGCCATCGGGGTACCACAGGGAAAGGACAACACTGAAGCTTTCTTT | TRBJ1-1 | NA | 16 | TRBV10-3 | NA